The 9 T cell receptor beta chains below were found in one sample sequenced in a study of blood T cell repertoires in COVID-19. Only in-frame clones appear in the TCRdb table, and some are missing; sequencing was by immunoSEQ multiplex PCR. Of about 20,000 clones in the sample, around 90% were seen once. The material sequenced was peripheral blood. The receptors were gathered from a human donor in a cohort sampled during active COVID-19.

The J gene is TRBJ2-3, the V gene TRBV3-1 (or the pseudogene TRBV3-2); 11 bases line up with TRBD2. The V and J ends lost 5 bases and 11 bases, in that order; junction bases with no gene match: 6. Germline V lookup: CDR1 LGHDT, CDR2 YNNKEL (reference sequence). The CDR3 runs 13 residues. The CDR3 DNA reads TGTGCCAGCAGCGGACTAGCGGGCCTTGAGCAGTATTTT. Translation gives CASSGLAGLEQYF.

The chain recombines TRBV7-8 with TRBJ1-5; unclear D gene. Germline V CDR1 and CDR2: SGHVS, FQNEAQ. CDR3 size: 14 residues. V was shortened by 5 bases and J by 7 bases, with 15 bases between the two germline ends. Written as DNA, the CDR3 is TGTGCCAGCAGCCCTGACACCATTACCCAGCCCCAGCATTTT. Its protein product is CASSPDTITQPQHF.

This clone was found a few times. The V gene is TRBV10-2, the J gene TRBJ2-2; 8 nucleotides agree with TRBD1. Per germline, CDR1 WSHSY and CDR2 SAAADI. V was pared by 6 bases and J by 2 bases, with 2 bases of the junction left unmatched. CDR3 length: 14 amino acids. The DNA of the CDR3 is TGCGCCAGCAGCGGACAGGGTAACACCGGGGAGCTGTTTTTT. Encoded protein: CASSGQGNTGELFF.

Here the CDR3 DNA reads TGTGCCAGCAGCCCTAGCGGGACAGTTTCCTACGAGCAGTACTTC. This sequence encodes CASSPSGTVSYEQYF. The chain is built from TRBV11-3 and TRBJ2-7, with 9 bases fitting TRBD2. Germline-derived CDR1 and CDR2 are SGHNT and YENEEA. V was pared by 5 bases and J by 1 base, with 6 bases of the junction left unmatched. This CDR3 is 15 amino acids long.

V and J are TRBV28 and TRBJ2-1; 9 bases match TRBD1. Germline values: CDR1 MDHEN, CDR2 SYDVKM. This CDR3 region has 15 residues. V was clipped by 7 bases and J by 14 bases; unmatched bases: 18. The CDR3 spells CASTPGQGRVWSKFF. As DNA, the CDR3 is TGTGCCAGCACCCCGGGACAGGGAAGAGTTTGGTCGAAGTTCTTC. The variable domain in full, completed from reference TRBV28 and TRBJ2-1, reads DVKVTQSSRYLVKRTGEKVFLECVQDMDHENMFWYRQDPGLGLRLIYFSYDVKMKEKGDIPEGYSVSREKKERFSLILESASTNQTSMYLCASTPGQGRVWSKFFGPGTRLTVL.

The CDR3 DNA reads as TGTGCCAGCAGTGTGGTGGGAGGGCCTCTACGGGAGCAGTTCTTC. It is translated as CASSVVGGPLREQFF. This chain links TRBV2 with TRBJ2-1; 7 bases fit TRBD2. The length of the CDR3 is 15 residues. J was trimmed by 10 bases and V by 4 bases; bases with no gene match: 13. Germline CDR1 SNHLY, CDR2 FYNNEI.

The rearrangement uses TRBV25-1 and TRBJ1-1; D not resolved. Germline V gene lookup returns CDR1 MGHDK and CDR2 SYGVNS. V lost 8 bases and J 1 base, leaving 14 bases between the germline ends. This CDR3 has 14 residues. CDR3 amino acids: CASEDLTKNTEAFF. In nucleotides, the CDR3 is TGTGCCAGCGAAGATCTGACTAAGAACACTGAAGCTTTCTTT.

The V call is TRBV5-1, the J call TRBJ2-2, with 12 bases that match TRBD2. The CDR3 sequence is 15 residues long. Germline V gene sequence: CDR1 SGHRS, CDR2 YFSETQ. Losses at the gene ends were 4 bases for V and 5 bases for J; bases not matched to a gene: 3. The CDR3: CASSLGTSGTGELFF. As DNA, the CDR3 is TGCGCCAGCAGCCTCGGGACTAGCGGGACCGGGGAGCTGTTTTTT.

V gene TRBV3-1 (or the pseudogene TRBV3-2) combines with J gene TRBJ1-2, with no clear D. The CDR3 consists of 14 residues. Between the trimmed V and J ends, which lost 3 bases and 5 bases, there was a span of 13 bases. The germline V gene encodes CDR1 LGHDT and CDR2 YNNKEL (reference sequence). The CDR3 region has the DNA TGTGCCAGCAGCCAGGTTCGAAGCGTTTATGGCTACACCTTC. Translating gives CASSQVRSVYGYTF.